The clone carrying this T cell receptor (beta chain) was detected many times. What it binds is not known. The template was RNA from unsorted bulk tissue. The sample is drawn from a study of tumor and adjacent non-tumor tissue in lung cancer. Background on the study: There were some 12 adenocarcinoma, a couple of squamous cell carcinoma and 1 small cell lung cancer cases.

This CDR3 contains 14 residues. The germline V and J ends were trimmed by 4 bases and 3 bases, with 13 bases remaining between them. Germline V lookup: CDR1 SGHTS, CDR2 YDEGEE. TCRbeta libraries were built with three rounds of nested PCR, modified from ARM-PCR. TCRdb used MiXCR to reprocess the multiplex PCR reads, holding one entry per CDR3 protein. The sample lists about 110,000 distinct CDR3 sequences; around 80% were seen once. Overall study findings and caveats: Top 100 clones took a larger repertoire share in normal lung. Shorter survival was associated with higher TCR diversity in tumors.

The TCR originated in a woman aged 55-69 years with non-small cell lung cancer. The rearrangement uses TRBV5-8 and TRBJ2-5, with D uncertain. Sequencing was carried out using lung tumor tissue. CDR3 sequence (DNA): TGTGCCAGCAGCCTGCAAGACACCAAAGAGACCCAGTACTTC. Its translation: CASSLQDTKETQYF.